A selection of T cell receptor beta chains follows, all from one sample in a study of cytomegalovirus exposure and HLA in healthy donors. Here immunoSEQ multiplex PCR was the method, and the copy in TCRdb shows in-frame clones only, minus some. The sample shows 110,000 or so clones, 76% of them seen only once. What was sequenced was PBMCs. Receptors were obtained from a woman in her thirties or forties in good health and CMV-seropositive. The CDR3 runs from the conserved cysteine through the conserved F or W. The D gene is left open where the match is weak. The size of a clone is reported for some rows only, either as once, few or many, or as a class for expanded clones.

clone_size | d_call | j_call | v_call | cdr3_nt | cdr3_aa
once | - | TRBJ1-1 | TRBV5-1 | TGCGCCAGCAGCTCGGGGGAGTTTAACACTGAAGCTTTCTTT | CASSSGEFNTEAFF
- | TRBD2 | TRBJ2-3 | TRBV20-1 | TGCAGTGCTTCGGGACTAGCGGGTTGGTATTTT | CSASGLAGWYF
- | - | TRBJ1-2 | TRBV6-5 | TGTGCCAGCAGTTACTCCTGGTCCGGTGACTATGGCTACACCTTC | CASSYSWSGDYGYTF
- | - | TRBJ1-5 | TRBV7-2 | TGTGCCAGCACCCGAAGGGGTAGCAATCAGCCCCAGCATTTT | CASTRRGSNQPQHF
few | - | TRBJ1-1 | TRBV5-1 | TGCGCCAGCAGCTTGGACGGGGTGGGCACTGAAGCTTTCTTT | CASSLDGVGTEAFF
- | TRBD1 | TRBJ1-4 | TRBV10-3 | TGTGCCATCAGCGGGACAGCAACTAATGAAAAACTGTTTTTT | CAISGTATNEKLFF
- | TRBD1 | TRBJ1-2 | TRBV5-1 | TGCGCCAGCAGCATAGACAGGGCCAACTATGGCTACACCTTC | CASSIDRANYGYTF
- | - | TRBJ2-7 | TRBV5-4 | TGTGCCAGCAGCTTGGTGGCAGGGCCCTACGAGCAGTACTTC | CASSLVAGPYEQYF
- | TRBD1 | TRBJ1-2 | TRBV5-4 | TGTGCCAGCAGCTTGCAAGGGACCAGGGGGCTTGGCTACACCTTC | CASSLQGTRGLGYTF
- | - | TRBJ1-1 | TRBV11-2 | TGTGCCAGCAGCTTACAGACTGAAGCTTTCTTT | CASSLQTEAFF
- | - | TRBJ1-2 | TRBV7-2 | TGTGCCAGCAGCCCCCTCTATGTTGGCTACACCTTC | CASSPLYVGYTF
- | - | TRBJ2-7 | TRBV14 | TGTGCCAGCAGCCAAGAGTGGGCTGTGAAGCAGTACTTC | CASSQEWAVKQYF
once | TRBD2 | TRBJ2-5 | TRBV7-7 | TGTGCCAGCAGCTTAGGTGGGACTAGCGGGGTAGAGACCCAGTACTTC | CASSLGGTSGVETQYF
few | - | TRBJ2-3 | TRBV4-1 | TGCGCCAGCAGCCAAGGGAGAACAAGCAGCACAGATACGCAGTATTTT | CASSQGRTSSTDTQYF
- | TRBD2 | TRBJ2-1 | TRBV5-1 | TGCGCCAGCAGCGGGGGTCAGCTGGCGGGGGGGCCTAACAATGAGCAGTTCTTC | CASSGGQLAGGPNNEQFF
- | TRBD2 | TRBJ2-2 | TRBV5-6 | TGTGCCAGCAGATCCACCCTAGCGGGCACCGGGGAGCTGTTTTTT | CASRSTLAGTGELFF
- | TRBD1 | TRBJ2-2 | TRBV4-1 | TGCGCCAGCAGCCAGAACCGGGACAGGTTATCCGGGGAGCTGTTTTTT | CASSQNRDRLSGELFF
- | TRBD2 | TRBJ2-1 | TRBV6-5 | TGTGCCAGCACCCCAATGGCGGGGGGGCCTAGTGAGCAGTTCTTC | CASTPMAGGPSEQFF
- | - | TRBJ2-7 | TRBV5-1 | TGCGCCAGCAGCCCTAACCCCTCGACAGCTACCTACGAGCAGTACTTC | CASSPNPSTATYEQYF
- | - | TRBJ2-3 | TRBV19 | TGTGCCAGTAGTATAGCACATATCGCAGATACGCAGTATTTT | CASSIAHIADTQYF
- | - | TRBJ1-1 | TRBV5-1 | TGCGCCAGCAGCTTGGAGCAGGGTGTCACTGAAGCTTTCTTT | CASSLEQGVTEAFF
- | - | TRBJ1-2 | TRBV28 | TGTGCCAGCAGTTTAAGGACACGGGGGAACTATGGCTACACCTTC | CASSLRTRGNYGYTF
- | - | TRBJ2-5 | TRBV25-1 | TGTGCCAGCAGCCCTGTTTCCGCGGCGGGGGAGACCCAGTACTTC | CASSPVSAAGETQYF
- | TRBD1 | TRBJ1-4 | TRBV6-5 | TGTGCCAGCACCAGGGGACAGGGGAATGAAAAACTGTTTTTT | CASTRGQGNEKLFF